Listed below are T cell receptor beta chains from one sample, sequenced in a study of shared clonotypes between healthy human individuals. Sequencing used immunoSEQ multiplex PCR; TCRdb keeps in-frame clones, though not all of them. The sample gives about 1.1 million clones, 60% to 80% of which show up once; roughly 0.83% is in the top ten. The sample consisted of memory CD4+ T cells from PBMCs. Every receptor here comes from a man younger than 35 in good health. Some clones in this sample may be carry-over from other donors' samples. Both conserved end residues are part of each CDR3. D genes are given only for firm matches. A clone size is listed for some rows: how often the clone was seen (once, few, many), or a class if it is expanded.

D,V,size,length,J,CDR3,DNA
-,TRBV5-1,-,14,TRBJ1-1,CASTSEGGTTEAFF,TGCGCCAGCACCTCTGAAGGGGGGACCACTGAAGCTTTCTTT
-,TRBV27,-,14,TRBJ1-1,CASSPWGINTEAFF,TGTGCCAGCAGTCCCTGGGGTATCAACACTGAAGCTTTCTTT
TRBD1,TRBV27,-,14,TRBJ1-2,CASSIRDRDYGYTF,TGTGCCAGCAGTATCCGGGACAGGGACTATGGCTACACCTTC
TRBD2,TRBV9,-,15,TRBJ2-3,CASSALAGVIDTQYF,TGTGCCAGCAGCGCCCTAGCGGGAGTAATAGATACGCAGTATTTT
TRBD1,TRBV9,once,15,TRBJ1-4,CASSATGESFEKLFF,TGTGCCAGCAGCGCAACAGGGGAATCGTTTGAAAAACTGTTTTTT
TRBD1,TRBV5-1,-,16,TRBJ2-7,CASSSVGTGINYEQYF,TGCGCCAGCAGCTCCGTCGGGACAGGTATAAACTACGAGCAGTACTTC
TRBD1,TRBV18,once,16,TRBJ1-2,CASSPRRDRVRVSMDF,TGTGCCAGCTCACCCCGGCGGGACAGGGTCCGAGTTTCGATGGACTTC
TRBD2,TRBV9,-,18,TRBJ2-1,CASSVLVSSGRSYNEQFF,TGTGCCAGCAGCGTATTGGTGTCTAGCGGGAGGAGTTACAATGAGCAGTTCTTC
TRBD1,TRBV7-3,-,12,TRBJ1-2,CASSLQGEGYTF,TGTGCCAGCAGCTTACAGGGGGAAGGCTACACCTTC
TRBD2,TRBV7-9,-,14,TRBJ2-1,CASSLARLANEQFF,TGTGCCAGCAGCTTAGCGCGACTAGCCAATGAGCAGTTCTTC
-,TRBV5-4,-,14,TRBJ1-2,CASSRGSSNYGYTF,TGTGCCAGCAGCCGGGGCAGCTCCAACTATGGCTACACCTTC
TRBD2,TRBV27,-,14,TRBJ2-7,CASSLAGGRHEQYF,TGTGCCAGCAGCCTAGCGGGAGGGCGCCACGAGCAGTACTTC
-,TRBV28,-,16,TRBJ1-5,CASTSPGRGRDQPQHF,TGTGCCAGCACCTCCCCGGGCAGGGGCCGGGATCAGCCCCAGCATTTT
TRBD2,TRBV28,-,14,TRBJ2-1,CASIRTSGGGEQFF,TGTGCCAGCATTAGGACTAGCGGGGGCGGTGAGCAGTTCTTC
TRBD1,TRBV28,-,15,TRBJ2-5,CASREDRGNQETQYF,TGTGCCAGTCGAGAGGACAGGGGAAACCAAGAGACCCAGTACTTC
-,TRBV28,once,16,TRBJ2-3,CASTNTRALSTDTQYF,TGTGCCAGCACAAATACGCGGGCACTTAGCACAGATACGCAGTATTTT
-,TRBV7-9,-,14,TRBJ1-2,CASSLSGFGYGYTF,TGTGCCAGCAGCTTATCGGGTTTTGGCTATGGCTACACCTTC
-,TRBV19,-,15,TRBJ1-2,CASTGPERWDGGYTF,TGTGCCAGCACGGGACCGGAGAGGTGGGACGGTGGCTACACCTTC
TRBD1,TRBV5-6,-,15,TRBJ1-1,CASSSPRQGYTEAFF,TGTGCCAGCAGCTCACCCCGACAGGGATACACTGAAGCTTTCTTT
-,TRBV27,-,16,TRBJ2-7,CASSFLSSGAHYEQYF,TGTGCCAGCAGTTTTCTCTCATCTGGGGCCCACTACGAGCAGTACTTC
-,TRBV5-1,-,15,TRBJ1-1,CASSQTGIANTEAFF,TGCGCCAGCAGCCAAACAGGGATCGCGAACACTGAAGCTTTCTTT
-,TRBV4-2,-,16,TRBJ1-5,CASSRGGREGNQPQHF,TGTGCCAGCAGCCGGGGGGGCAGGGAGGGAAATCAGCCTCAGCATTTT
-,TRBV5-1,-,14,TRBJ1-2,CASSLVTGGAGYTF,TGCGCCAGCAGCTTGGTGACTGGGGGCGCTGGCTACACCTTC
-,TRBV6-6,-,15,TRBJ1-5,CASSYSQGGKQPQHF,TGTGCCAGCAGTTACTCCCAGGGAGGGAAACAGCCCCAGCATTTT
TRBD2,TRBV11-2,once,15,TRBJ2-3,CASSLGLAGDGTQYF,TGTGCCAGCAGCTTAGGGCTAGCGGGAGACGGTACGCAGTATTTT
-,TRBV4-2,few,12,TRBJ2-5,CASSQDKETQYF,TGTGCCAGCAGCCAAGATAAAGAGACCCAGTACTTC
TRBD1,TRBV7-9,-,17,TRBJ1-4,CASSPRGRGRWDEKLFF,TGTGCCAGCAGCCCAAGGGGTAGGGGGCGATGGGATGAAAAACTGTTTTTT
-,TRBV12-2,-,15,TRBJ2-3,CASRSRTSVGDTQYF,TGTGCAAGTCGCTCGCGGACTAGCGTTGGAGATACGCAGTATTTT
-,TRBV19,-,13,TRBJ2-7,CAPYDPHVDEQYF,TGTGCCCCCTACGATCCCCATGTCGACGAGCAGTACTTC
-,TRBV9,-,14,TRBJ2-7,CASSSNIGSYEQYF,TGTGCCAGCAGCTCGAACATTGGCTCCTACGAGCAGTACTTC
-,TRBV29-1,few,15,TRBJ1-1,CSVDRGLYRHTEAFF,TGCAGCGTTGATCGGGGCTTATACCGGCACACTGAAGCTTTCTTT
-,TRBV9,few,14,TRBJ2-3,CASSVERLRDTQYF,TGTGCCAGCAGCGTAGAGCGGCTCCGTGATACGCAGTATTTT
-,TRBV5-1,-,13,TRBJ1-2,CASSLETAYGYTF,TGCGCCAGCAGCTTGGAGACAGCTTATGGCTACACCTTC
-,TRBV28,-,16,TRBJ2-7,CASSSYGGSTTYEQYF,TGTGCCAGCAGTTCCTACGGGGGCTCTACAACCTACGAGCAGTACTTC
-,TRBV7-2,-,13,TRBJ2-1,CASSLPASNEQFF,TGTGCCAGCAGCTTGCCGGCATCCAATGAGCAGTTCTTC
-,TRBV18,-,15,TRBJ1-5,CASSPDTRGAQPQHF,TGTGCCAGCTCACCCGACACTCGGGGGGCCCAGCCCCAGCATTTT
-,TRBV12-5,-,20,TRBJ2-1,CASGLVPRWETGTERGEQFF,TGTGCTAGTGGTTTGGTACCCAGGTGGGAAACCGGGACGGAAAGGGGTGAGCAGTTCTTC
-,TRBV9,-,16,TRBJ2-3,CASSRAATSGTDTQYF,TGTGCCAGCAGCCGCGCCGCAACTTCAGGGACAGATACGCAGTATTTT
TRBD1,TRBV19,-,15,TRBJ2-4,CASSIGSSGGNIQYF,TGTGCCAGTAGTATTGGGTCCTCAGGGGGAAACATTCAGTACTTC
-,TRBV4-1,few,15,TRBJ1-5,CASSQGWQGFQPQHF,TGCGCCAGCAGCCAAGGGTGGCAGGGGTTTCAGCCCCAGCATTTT
TRBD1,TRBV7-2,many,16,TRBJ1-3,CASSLGQGAGGNTIYF,TGTGCCAGCAGCTTAGGACAGGGGGCGGGTGGAAACACCATATATTTT
-,TRBV28,few,14,TRBJ1-2,CASSREGGVYAYTF,TGTGCCAGCAGTAGGGAGGGTGGTGTTTATGCCTACACCTTC
TRBD1,TRBV27,once,16,TRBJ2-2,CASSLTGGSNTGEPFF,TGTGCCAGCAGCTTGACAGGGGGTTCGAACACCGGGGAGCCGTTTTTT
-,TRBV10-3,-,13,TRBJ1-5,CAISWDHNQPQHF,TGTGCCATCAGTTGGGATCACAATCAGCCCCAGCATTTT
TRBD2,TRBV5-5,-,14,TRBJ2-6,CASSLSGDYNVLTF,TGTGCCAGCAGCTTATCGGGGGACTACAACGTCCTGACTTTC
-,TRBV19,once,12,TRBJ2-5,CASTAPGETQYF,TGTGCCAGTACCGCGCCTGGAGAGACCCAGTACTTC
TRBD1,TRBV15,-,15,TRBJ1-2,CATSRRQGPVSGYTF,TGTGCCACCAGCAGACGACAGGGCCCGGTTAGTGGCTACACCTTC